This is a list of T cell receptor beta chains from one sample in a study of blood T cell repertoires in COVID-19. The protocol was immunoSEQ multiplex PCR, while the TCRdb copy is restricted to in-frame clones and leaves out a portion. The sample comprises 70,000 to 95,000 clones, roughly four fifths of which are singletons, and around 13% rests with the top ten. The source material was peripheral blood. The receptors come from a human donor in a cohort sampled during active COVID-19. Each CDR3 is given with its conserved first and last residue. The D gene is left open where the match is weak. Where a row states a size, it is once, few, many or the class of an expanded clone; other rows omit it.

abundance	v_gene	j_gene	d_gene	CDR3nt	CDR3aa
NA	TRBV18	TRBJ2-1	NA	TGTGCCAGCTCACCACGTGCGGGGAGCTCCTACAATGAGCAGTTCTTC	CASSPRAGSSYNEQFF
NA	TRBV6-1	TRBJ2-1	NA	TGTGCCAGCAGTGGGGGTAGAGGGATCTCCTACAATGAGCAGTTCTTC	CASSGGRGISYNEQFF
NA	TRBV18	TRBJ1-4	TRBD1	TGTGCCAGCTCACCAAGACAGGGGGGCACTAATGAAAAACTGTTTTTT	CASSPRQGGTNEKLFF
NA	TRBV19	TRBJ1-1	TRBD1	TGTGCCAGTAGTATAGATTCTCCGGGACAGGGGGATGAAGCTTTCTTT	CASSIDSPGQGDEAFF
NA	TRBV28	TRBJ2-7	TRBD1	TGTGCCAGCAGTTCCCCTCCGACAGGGATTCACGAGCAGTACTTC	CASSSPPTGIHEQYF
NA	TRBV7-6	TRBJ1-2	NA	TGTGCCAGCGGAGCCATCTATGGCTACACCTTC	CASGAIYGYTF
NA	TRBV7-2	TRBJ1-1	NA	TGTGCCACCCGGACAGCCTACACTGAAGCTTTCTTT	CATRTAYTEAFF
NA	TRBV11-2	TRBJ1-2	NA	TGTGCCAGCAGCCTCGGGACTATGGATCGTCCGTTGGCCTTC	CASSLGTMDRPLAF
NA	TRBV28	TRBJ2-1	TRBD1	TGTGCCAGCCGAAACCACCCACCCGGGACAGTCAATGAGCAGTTCTTC	CASRNHPPGTVNEQFF
NA	TRBV11-2	TRBJ1-6	NA	TGTGCCAGCAGCTTAGTCTGGACAGTTTATAATTCACCCCTCCACTTT	CASSLVWTVYNSPLHF
NA	TRBV6-5	TRBJ1-1	NA	TGTGCCAGCAGACTCTCCCAGGGTACGAGCACTGAAGCTTTCTTT	CASRLSQGTSTEAFF
NA	TRBV11-3	TRBJ1-6	NA	TGTGCCAGCAGCTTAGCAGGGGATTCACCCCTCCACTTT	CASSLAGDSPLHF
NA	TRBV10-3	TRBJ2-1	NA	TGTGCCATCAGTCACAGGGGCCGGGGGTCCTACAATGAGCAGTTCTTC	CAISHRGRGSYNEQFF
few	TRBV21-1	TRBJ2-7	NA	TGTGCCAGCATCCCTGGCAGGATGTCAACCTACGAGCAGTACTTC	CASIPGRMSTYEQYF
NA	TRBV6-5	TRBJ2-3	TRBD2	TGTGCCAGCAGTTACTCGTGGCGGGGGGTCGGTGATACGCAGTATTTT	CASSYSWRGVGDTQYF
NA	TRBV24-1	TRBJ1-2	NA	TGTGCCACCAGTGATTCACGGCGGCCGGAGGGGTATGGCTACACCTTC	CATSDSRRPEGYGYTF
NA	TRBV7-6	TRBJ1-1	NA	TGTGCCAGCAGGAAAGGGGTCGGGCAGGGGCGTGTGAGCACTGAAGCTTTCTTT	CASRKGVGQGRVSTEAFF
NA	TRBV19	TRBJ2-2	NA	TGTGCCAGTAGGTACAGGGATGGCGGGGAGCTGTTTTTT	CASRYRDGGELFF
NA	TRBV5-8	TRBJ2-2	TRBD1	TGTGCCAGCAGCAAAGGGACAGACGTGCGGACCGGGGAGCTGTTTTTT	CASSKGTDVRTGELFF
NA	TRBV27	TRBJ2-5	NA	TGTGCCAGCAGTGTCAGGAGGTGGGAGACCCAGTACTTC	CASSVRRWETQYF
NA	TRBV11-2	TRBJ2-5	NA	TGTGCCAGCAGCTTAGTGCCAGGGGTAGGGGAGACCCAGTACTTC	CASSLVPGVGETQYF
NA	TRBV19	TRBJ2-7	NA	TGTGCCAGTAGTATAGTGACGGGGGCCTACGAGCAGTACTTC	CASSIVTGAYEQYF